This TCR beta chain was identified during a study of shared T cell receptors in the human thymus. Some clones are missing from TCRdb's copy, which holds only in-frame ones; the method was immunoSEQ multiplex PCR. The table lists under 700,000 clones, more than 75% of them singletons. Germline lookup yields CDR1 SGHRS and CDR2 YFSETQ. With 3 bases clipped from V and 3 bases from J, the junction kept 8 bases outside the gene matches. The CDR3 length is 15 residues. These sequences were also reported in another study, on human thymus T cells. This second report adds: Thymic tissue was derived from resections collected during corrective heart surgery.

The chain couples TRBV5-1 to TRBJ2-7, with TRBD1 matching 8 bases. The sequencing sample was made of thymocytes. The sequence was obtained from a boy under two years old with a congenital heart defect. The CDR3, as DNA: TGCGCCAGCAGCTCCAGGGACAGGCCTTTCTACGAGCAGTACTTC. It specifies CASSSRDRPFYEQYF.